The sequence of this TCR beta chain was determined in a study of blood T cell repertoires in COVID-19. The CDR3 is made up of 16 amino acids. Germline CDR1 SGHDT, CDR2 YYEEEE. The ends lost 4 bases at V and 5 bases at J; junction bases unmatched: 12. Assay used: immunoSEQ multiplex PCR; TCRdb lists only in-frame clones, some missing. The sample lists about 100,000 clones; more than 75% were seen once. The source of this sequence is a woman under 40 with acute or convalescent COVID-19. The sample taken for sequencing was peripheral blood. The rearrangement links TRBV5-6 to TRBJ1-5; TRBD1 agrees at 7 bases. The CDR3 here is CASSPTLTGTHQPQHF. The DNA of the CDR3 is TGTGCCAGCAGCCCCACTCTGACAGGGACCCATCAGCCCCAGCATTTT.